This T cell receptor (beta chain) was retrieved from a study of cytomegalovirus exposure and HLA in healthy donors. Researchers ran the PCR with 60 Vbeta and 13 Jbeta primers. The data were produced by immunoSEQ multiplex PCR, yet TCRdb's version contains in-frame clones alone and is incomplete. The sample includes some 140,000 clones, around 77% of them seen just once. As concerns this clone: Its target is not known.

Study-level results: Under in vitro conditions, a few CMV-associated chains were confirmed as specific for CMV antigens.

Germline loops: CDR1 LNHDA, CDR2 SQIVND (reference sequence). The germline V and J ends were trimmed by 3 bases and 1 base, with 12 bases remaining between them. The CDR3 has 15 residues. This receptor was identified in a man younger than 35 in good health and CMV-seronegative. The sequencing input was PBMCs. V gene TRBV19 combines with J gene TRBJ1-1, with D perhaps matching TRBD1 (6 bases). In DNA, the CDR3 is TGTGCCAGTAGTATTACAGGGAGGGGGAACACTGAAGCTTTCTTT. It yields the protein CASSITGRGNTEAFF.